This T cell receptor (beta chain) stems from a study of T cell changes during pregnancy in multiple sclerosis. Clones were sequenced by immunoSEQ multiplex PCR, and TCRdb holds only the in-frame ones, with some missing. The table shows around 24,000 clones, with 86% occurring only once. This CDR3 has 14 residues. The J segment lost 2 bases and the V segment lost 8 bases, leaving 8 bases of the junction unmatched. Germline-derived CDR1 and CDR2 are MNHEY and SMNVEV (reference sequence). Material: CD8+ T cells from peripheral blood mononuclear cells, obtained in the first trimester of pregnancy. The TCR sequence derives from a female donor in good health, enrolled as a control in a pregnancy study. The chain is built from TRBV27 and TRBJ2-5, with 7 bases matching TRBD2. The CDR3 reads CASQGASGQETQYF. The CDR3 DNA reads as TGTGCCAGCCAAGGGGCTAGCGGACAAGAGACCCAGTACTTC.